The source of this TCR beta chain is a study of regulatory T cells in long-lasting Graves disease. Study outcomes and limitations: Persistent-disease Graves' patients showed less TCR diversity than new cases. Possibly, too few samples lowered accuracy.

The sample's time point: newly diagnosed GD, antithyroid drugs for less than 3 months. The TCR library was made from RNA extracted from PBMCs. Germline V gene lookup returns CDR1 SEHNR and CDR2 FQNEAQ (reference sequence). The CDR3 is 11 residues long. The TCR beta library used iRepertoire HTBI primers with Arm-PCR amplification of CDR3. Authors' data handling: Detected in the samples were some 68 TRBV and around 15 TRBJ segments. TCRdb recomputed calls from the multiplex PCR reads with MiXCR, one row per CDR3 protein. The V and J calls were not made by the authors but by TCRdb's processing. The data hold about 400,000 distinct CDR3 sequences, with around 15% observed a single time. This clonotype has at least ten counts. The antigen is undetermined.

The receptor was isolated from a female donor with Graves disease. The specimen comprised peripheral blood mononuclear cells (PBMCs), sampled at new diagnosis, from a patient treated with antithyroid drugs. The V call is TRBV7-9, the J call TRBJ2-1; tentative D call: TRBD2 (5 bases). In nucleotides, the CDR3 is TGTTCGGCGGAGGTCCCCAATGAGCAGTTCTTC. It is translated as CSAEVPNEQFF.